The following is a TCR beta chain sequence with its context. Its matching antigen is unknown. The protocol was immunoSEQ multiplex PCR, while the TCRdb copy is restricted to in-frame clones and leaves out a portion. Here the sample spans approximately 120,000 clones, 75% to 90% being singletons. From germline, CDR1 is ENHRY and CDR2 SYGVKD. Trimming removed 5 bases at V and 2 bases at J, with 16 bases between. CDR3 size: 16 residues. The sample belongs to a study of T cell responses to AZD1222 COVID-19 vaccine. The study, taken as a whole, reports: Repertoire collection took place solely once the T cell response had peaked. A mostly white British donor set with more females was recruited, and clonal diversity was possibly underestimated. Targeting of unmutated variant regions was reportedly seen in nearly half of spike-specific TCRs.

Sequencing was performed on peripheral blood, taken on day 0 of AZD1222 vaccination. The chain links TRBV10-3 to TRBJ1-5; a weak D match, TRBD1 (5 bases). The TCR sequence derives from an adult in good health. CDR3 region: CAISRAALQGNQPQHF. Written as DNA, the CDR3 is TGTGCCATCAGTCGGGCAGCCCTACAGGGCAATCAGCCCCAGCATTTT.